The clone carrying this T cell receptor (beta chain) was counted a few times. The record originates from a study of CD4 T cells in relation to SARS-CoV-2 and coronaviruses. CD4+ T cells from unexposed donors were obtained before the COVID-19 pandemic (2011-2018). The data were produced by immunoSEQ multiplex PCR, yet TCRdb's version contains in-frame clones alone and is incomplete. The data show around 65,000 clones, more than 75% seen once. V lost 3 bases and J lost 6, with 4 bases in between. The CDR3 sequence is 11 residues long. CDR1 is KGHSH, CDR2 LQKENI, per germline. The rearrangement links TRBV18 to TRBJ2-3, with D unresolved. The sequencing sample was made of memory CD4+ T cells from PBMCs. The source is a human donor in good health. CDR3 nucleotides: TGTGCCAGCTCACCCCTCGATACGCAGTATTTT. As protein: CASSPLDTQYF.